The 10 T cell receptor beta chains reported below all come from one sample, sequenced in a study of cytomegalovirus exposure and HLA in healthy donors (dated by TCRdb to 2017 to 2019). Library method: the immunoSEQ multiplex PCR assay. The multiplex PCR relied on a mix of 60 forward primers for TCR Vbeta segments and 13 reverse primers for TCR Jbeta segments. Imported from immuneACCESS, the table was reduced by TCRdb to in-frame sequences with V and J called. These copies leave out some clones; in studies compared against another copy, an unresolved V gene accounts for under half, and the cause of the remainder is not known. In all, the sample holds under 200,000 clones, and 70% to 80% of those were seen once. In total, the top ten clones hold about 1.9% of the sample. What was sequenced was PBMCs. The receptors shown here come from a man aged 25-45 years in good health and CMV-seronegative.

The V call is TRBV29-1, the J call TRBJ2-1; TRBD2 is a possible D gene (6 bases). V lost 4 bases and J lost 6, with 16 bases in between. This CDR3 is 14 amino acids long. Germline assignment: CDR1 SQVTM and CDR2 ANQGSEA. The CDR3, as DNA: TGCAGCGTTGGAGATGCGGGATCACGCAATGAGCAGTTCTTC. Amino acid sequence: CSVGDAGSRNEQFF.

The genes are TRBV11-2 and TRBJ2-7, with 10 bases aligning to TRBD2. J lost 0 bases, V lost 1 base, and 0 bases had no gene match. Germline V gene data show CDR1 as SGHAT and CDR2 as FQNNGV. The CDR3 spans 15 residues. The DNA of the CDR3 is TGTGCCAGCAGCTTAGGGACTAGCGGCTCCTACGAGCAGTACTTC. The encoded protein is CASSLGTSGSYEQYF. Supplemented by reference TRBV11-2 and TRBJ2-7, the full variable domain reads EAGVAQSPRYKIIEKRQSVAFWCNPISGHATLYWYQQILGQGPKLLIQFQNNGVVDDSQLPKDRFSAERLKGVDSTLKIQPAKLEDSAVYLCASSLGTSGSYEQYFGPGTRLTVT.

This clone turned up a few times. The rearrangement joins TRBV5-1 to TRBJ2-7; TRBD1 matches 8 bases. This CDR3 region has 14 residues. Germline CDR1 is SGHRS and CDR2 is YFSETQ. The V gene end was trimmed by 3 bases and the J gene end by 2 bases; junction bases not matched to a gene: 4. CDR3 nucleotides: TGCGCCAGCAGCTCCGGGACAGGAGCCTACGAGCAGTACTTC. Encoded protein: CASSSGTGAYEQYF.

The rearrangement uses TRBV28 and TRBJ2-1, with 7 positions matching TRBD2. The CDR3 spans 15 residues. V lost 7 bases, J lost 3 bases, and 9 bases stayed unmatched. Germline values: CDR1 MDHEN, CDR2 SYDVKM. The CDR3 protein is CASTQGAGIYNEQFF. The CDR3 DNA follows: TGTGCCAGCACGCAAGGAGCGGGGATCTACAATGAGCAGTTCTTC.

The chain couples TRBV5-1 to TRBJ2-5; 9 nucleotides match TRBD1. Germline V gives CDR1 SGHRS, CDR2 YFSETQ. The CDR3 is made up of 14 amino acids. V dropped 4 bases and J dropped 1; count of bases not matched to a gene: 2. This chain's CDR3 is CASSLTGGQETQYF. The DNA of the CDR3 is TGCGCCAGCAGCCTGACAGGGGGCCAAGAGACCCAGTACTTC. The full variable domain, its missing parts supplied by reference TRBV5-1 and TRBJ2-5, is KAGVTQTPRYLIKTRGQQVTLSCSPISGHRSVSWYQQTPGQGLQFLFEYFSETQRNKGNFPGRFSGRQFSNSRSEMNVSTLELGDSALYLCASSLTGGQETQYFGPGTRLLVL.

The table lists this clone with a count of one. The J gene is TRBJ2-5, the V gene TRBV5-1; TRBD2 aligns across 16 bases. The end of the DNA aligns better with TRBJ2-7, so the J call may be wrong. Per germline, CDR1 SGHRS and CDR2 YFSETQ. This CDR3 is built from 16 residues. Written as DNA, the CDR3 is TGCGCCAGCAGCCCAGGGACTAGCGGGAGGGACTACGAGCAGTACTTC. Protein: CASSPGTSGRDYEQYF.

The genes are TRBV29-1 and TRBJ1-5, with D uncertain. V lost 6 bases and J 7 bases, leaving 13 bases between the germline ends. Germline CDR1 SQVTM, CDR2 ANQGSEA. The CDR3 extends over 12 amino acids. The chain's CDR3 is CSVRVANQPQHF. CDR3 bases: TGCAGCGTCCGGGTAGCCAACCAGCCCCAGCATTTT.

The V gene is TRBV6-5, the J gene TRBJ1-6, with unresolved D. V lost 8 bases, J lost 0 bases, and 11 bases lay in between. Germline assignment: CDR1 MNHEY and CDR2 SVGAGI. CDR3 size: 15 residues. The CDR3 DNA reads TGTGCCAGCGGTACAAAAAGCTCCTATAATTCACCCCTCCACTTT. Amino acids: CASGTKSSYNSPLHF.

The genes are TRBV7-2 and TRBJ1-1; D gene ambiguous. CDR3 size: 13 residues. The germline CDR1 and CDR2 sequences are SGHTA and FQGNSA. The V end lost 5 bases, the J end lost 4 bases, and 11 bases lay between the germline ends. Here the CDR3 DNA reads TGTGCCAGCAGCGGCGTTGGGCGCACTGAAGCTTTCTTT. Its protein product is CASSGVGRTEAFF.

CDR3 loop: CASSEEAGGYNEQFF. The CDR3 DNA reads TGTGCCAGCAGTGAAGAAGCGGGAGGGTACAATGAGCAGTTCTTC. This sequence joins TRBV6-1 and TRBJ2-1; 10 nucleotides match TRBD2. The CDR3 totals 15 residues. V lost 1 base and J lost 4; bases outside the gene matches: 1. Germline CDR1 and CDR2: MNHNS and SASEGT.